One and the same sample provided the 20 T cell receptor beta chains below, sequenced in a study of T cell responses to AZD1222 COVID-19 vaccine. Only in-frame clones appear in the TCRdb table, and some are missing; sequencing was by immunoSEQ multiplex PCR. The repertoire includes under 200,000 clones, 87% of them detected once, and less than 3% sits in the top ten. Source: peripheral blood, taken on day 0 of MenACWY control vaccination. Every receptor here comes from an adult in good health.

The CDR3 DNA reads as TGCGCCAGCAGCTCTGGACAGGCTGGAAACACCATATATTTT. Encoded protein: CASSSGQAGNTIYF. The chain has TRBV5-1 and TRBJ1-3; 7 positions agree with TRBD1. Germline CDR1 SGHRS, CDR2 YFSETQ. Unmatched junction bases numbered 2, after V lost 3 bases and J lost 2 bases. CDR3 length: 14 amino acids.

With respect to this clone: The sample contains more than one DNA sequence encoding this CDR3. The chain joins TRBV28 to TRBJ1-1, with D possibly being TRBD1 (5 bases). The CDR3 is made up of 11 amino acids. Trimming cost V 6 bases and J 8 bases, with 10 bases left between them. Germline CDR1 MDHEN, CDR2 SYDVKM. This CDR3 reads CASRGRPEAFF. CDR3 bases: TGTGCCAGCAGGGGACGACCCGAAGCTTTCTTT.

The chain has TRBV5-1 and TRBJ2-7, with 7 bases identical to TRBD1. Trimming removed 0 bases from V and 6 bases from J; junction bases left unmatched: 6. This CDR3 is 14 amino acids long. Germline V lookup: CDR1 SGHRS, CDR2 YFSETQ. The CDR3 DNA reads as TGCGCCAGCAGCTTGGACGACAGGGTGTCCGAGCAGTACTTC. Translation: CASSLDDRVSEQYF.

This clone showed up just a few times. CDR3 in amino acids: CASSDWDGVRPQHF. CDR3 bases: TGTGCCAGCAGTGACTGGGACGGGGTGAGGCCCCAGCATTTT. J is TRBJ1-5 and V is TRBV2, with TRBD1 as a possible D gene (5 bases). Per germline, CDR1 SNHLY and CDR2 FYNNEI. V lost 3 bases to trimming and J lost 9 bases, with 15 bases between them. This CDR3 comprises 14 residues.

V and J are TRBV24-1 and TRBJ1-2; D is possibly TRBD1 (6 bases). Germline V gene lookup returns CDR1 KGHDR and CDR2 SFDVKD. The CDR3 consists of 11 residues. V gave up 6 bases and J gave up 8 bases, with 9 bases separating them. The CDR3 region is CATSMGAGYTF. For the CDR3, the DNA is TGTGCCACCAGTATGGGGGCCGGCTACACCTTC.

In DNA form, the CDR3 reads TGCGCCAGCAGCCCCGAACAGTTACTAGGCGAGCAGTACTTC. This sequence encodes CASSPEQLLGEQYF. V gene TRBV4-3 combines with J gene TRBJ2-7; perhaps TRBD2 as D (5 bases). Trimming shortened V by 4 bases and J by 6 bases, and 16 bases separated the two germline ends. Germline lookup yields CDR1 LGHNA and CDR2 YSLEER. The CDR3 consists of 14 residues.

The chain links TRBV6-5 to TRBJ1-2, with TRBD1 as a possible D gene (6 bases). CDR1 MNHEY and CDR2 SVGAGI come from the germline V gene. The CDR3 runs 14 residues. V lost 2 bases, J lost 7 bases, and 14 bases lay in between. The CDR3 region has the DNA TGTGCCAGCAGTTACATCCAGGGGCGAAGTGGCTACACCTTC. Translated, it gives CASSYIQGRSGYTF.

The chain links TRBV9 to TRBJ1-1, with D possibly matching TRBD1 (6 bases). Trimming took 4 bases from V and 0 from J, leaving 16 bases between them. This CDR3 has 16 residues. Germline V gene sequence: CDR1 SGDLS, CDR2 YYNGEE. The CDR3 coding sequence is TGTGCCAGCAGCCCTTCTACAGGGACCATGAACACTGAAGCTTTCTTT. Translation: CASSPSTGTMNTEAFF.

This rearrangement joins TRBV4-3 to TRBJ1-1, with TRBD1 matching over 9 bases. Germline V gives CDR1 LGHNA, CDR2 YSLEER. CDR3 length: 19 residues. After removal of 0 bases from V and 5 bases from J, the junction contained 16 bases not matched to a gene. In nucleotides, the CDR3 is TGCGCCAGCAGCCAAGAGGTTTCGGGACAGGGTCTAACAAGTACTGAAGCTTTCTTT. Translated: CASSQEVSGQGLTSTEAFF.

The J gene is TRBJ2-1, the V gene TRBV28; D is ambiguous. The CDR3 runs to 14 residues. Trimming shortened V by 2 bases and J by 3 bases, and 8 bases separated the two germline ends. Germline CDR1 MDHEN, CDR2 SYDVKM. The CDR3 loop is CASSLRANYNEQFF. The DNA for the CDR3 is TGTGCCAGCAGTTTAAGGGCGAACTACAATGAGCAGTTCTTC.

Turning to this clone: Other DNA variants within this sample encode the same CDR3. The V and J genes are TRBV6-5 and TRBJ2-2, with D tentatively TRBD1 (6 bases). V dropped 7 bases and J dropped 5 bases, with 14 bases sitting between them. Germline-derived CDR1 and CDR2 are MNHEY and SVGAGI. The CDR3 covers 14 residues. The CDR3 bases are TGTGCCAGCAAGGGAACAGGGCGAACCGGGGAGCTGTTTTTT. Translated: CASKGTGRTGELFF.

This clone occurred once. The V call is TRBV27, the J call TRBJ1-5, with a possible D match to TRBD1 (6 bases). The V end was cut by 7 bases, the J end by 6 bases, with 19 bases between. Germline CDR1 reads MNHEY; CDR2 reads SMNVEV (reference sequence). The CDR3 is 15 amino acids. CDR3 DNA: TGTGCCAGCACTCAGAGGGGGGGGATCGGTCAGCCCCAGCATTTT. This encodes CASTQRGGIGQPQHF.

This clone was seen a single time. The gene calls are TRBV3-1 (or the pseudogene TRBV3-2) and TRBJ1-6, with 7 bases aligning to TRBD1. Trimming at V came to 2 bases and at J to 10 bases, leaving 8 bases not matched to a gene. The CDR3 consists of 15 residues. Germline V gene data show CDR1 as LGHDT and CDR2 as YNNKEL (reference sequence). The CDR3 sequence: CASSQRDRATSPLHF. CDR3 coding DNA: TGTGCCAGCAGCCAACGTGACAGGGCCACCTCACCCCTCCACTTT.

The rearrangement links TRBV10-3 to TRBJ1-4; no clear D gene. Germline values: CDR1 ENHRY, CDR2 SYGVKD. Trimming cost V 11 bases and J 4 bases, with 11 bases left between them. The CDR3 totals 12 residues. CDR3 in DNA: TGTGCCGCCGGCAGGTTTAATGAAAAACTGTTTTTT. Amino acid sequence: CAAGRFNEKLFF.

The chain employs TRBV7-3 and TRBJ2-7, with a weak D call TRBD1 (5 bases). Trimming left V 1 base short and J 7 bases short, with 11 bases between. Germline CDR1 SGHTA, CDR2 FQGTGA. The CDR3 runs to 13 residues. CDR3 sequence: CASSLNQGREQYF. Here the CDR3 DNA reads TGTGCCAGCAGCTTAAACCAGGGTCGGGAGCAGTACTTC. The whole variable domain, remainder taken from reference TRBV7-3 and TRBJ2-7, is GAGVSQTPSNKVTEKGKYVELRCDPISGHTALYWYRQSLGQGPEFLIYFQGTGAADDSGLPNDRFFAVRPEGSVSTLKIQRTERGDSAVYLCASSLNQGREQYFGPGTRLTVT.

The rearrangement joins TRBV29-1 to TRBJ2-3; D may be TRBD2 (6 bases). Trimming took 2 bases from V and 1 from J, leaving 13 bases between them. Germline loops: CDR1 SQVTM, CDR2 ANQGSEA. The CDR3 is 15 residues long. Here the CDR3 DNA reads TGCAGCGTTGAAATGGCAGGGAGGCGCACAGATACGCAGTATTTT. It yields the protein CSVEMAGRRTDTQYF.

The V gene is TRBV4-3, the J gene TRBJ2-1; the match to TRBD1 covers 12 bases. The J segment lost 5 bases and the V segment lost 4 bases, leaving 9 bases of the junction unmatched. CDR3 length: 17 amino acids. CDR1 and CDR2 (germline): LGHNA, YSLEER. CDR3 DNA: TGCGCCAGCAGCCCATTGGGACAGGGGGCGTGGGACAATGAGCAGTTCTTC. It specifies CASSPLGQGAWDNEQFF.

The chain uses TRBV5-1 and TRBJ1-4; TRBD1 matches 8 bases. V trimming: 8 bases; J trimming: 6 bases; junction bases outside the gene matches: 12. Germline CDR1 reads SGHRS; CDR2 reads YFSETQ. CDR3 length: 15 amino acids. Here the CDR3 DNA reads TGCGCCAGTACGTCGACAGGGGCGGGGGATGAAAAACTGTTTTTT. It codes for CASTSTGAGDEKLFF. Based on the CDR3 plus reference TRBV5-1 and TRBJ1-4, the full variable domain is KAGVTQTPRYLIKTRGQQVTLSCSPISGHRSVSWYQQTPGQGLQFLFEYFSETQRNKGNFPGRFSGRQFSNSRSEMNVSTLELGDSALYLCASTSTGAGDEKLFFGSGTQLSVL.

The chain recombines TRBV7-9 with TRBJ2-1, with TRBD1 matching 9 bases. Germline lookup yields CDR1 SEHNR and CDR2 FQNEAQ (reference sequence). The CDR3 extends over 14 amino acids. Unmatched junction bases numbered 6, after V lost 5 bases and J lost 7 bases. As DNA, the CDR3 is TGTGCCAGCAGCCACCCGGGACAGGGAAATGAGCAGTTCTTC. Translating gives CASSHPGQGNEQFF. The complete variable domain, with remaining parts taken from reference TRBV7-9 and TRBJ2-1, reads DTGVSQNPRHKITKRGQNVTFRCDPISEHNRLYWYRQTLGQGPEFLTYFQNEAQLEKSRLLSDRFSAERPKGSFSTLEIQRTEQGDSAMYLCASSHPGQGNEQFFGPGTRLTVL.

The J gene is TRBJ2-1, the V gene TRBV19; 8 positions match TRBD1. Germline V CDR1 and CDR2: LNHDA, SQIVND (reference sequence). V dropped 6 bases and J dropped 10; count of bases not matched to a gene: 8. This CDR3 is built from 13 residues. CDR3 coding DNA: TGTGCCAGTAGCACCCTGGGACAGGCGGAGCAGTTCTTC. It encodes CASSTLGQAEQFF.